A selection of T cell receptor beta chains follows, all from one sample in a study of vaccination effects on CD4 cells after COVID-19. The repertoire was sequenced with immunoSEQ multiplex PCR; TCRdb's copy has only in-frame clones and lacks some. Of tens of thousands of clones listed, over 70% are singletons. What these receptors recognize is not known. The sample here was CD4+ T cells from PBMCs cultured with HCoV-229E spike peptides, taken after COVID-19 vaccination. These receptors were taken from a human donor who received a COVID-19 vaccine. Both conserved end residues are part of each CDR3. A D gene is named only where the DNA matches it firmly. Size is omitted from some rows. Given values are once, few, many or a class for expanded clones.

cdr3_aa: CASSLGGGGQPQHF
cdr3_nt: TGTGCCAGCAGCTTAGGGGGCGGGGGGCAGCCCCAGCATTTT
d_call: NA
v_call: TRBV7-2
clone_size: once
j_call: TRBJ1-5

cdr3_aa: CASNNRDRAYGYTF
cdr3_nt: TGTGCCAGTAACAACCGGGACAGGGCCTATGGCTACACCTTC
d_call: TRBD1
v_call: TRBV19
clone_size: once
j_call: TRBJ1-2

cdr3_aa: CASSGVWGETQYF
cdr3_nt: TGTGCCAGCAGTGGCGTCTGGGGGGAGACCCAGTACTTC
d_call: NA
v_call: TRBV2
clone_size: NA
j_call: TRBJ2-5

cdr3_aa: CASSLAPANYGYTF
cdr3_nt: TGTGCCAGCAGCTTAGCTCCGGCTAACTATGGCTACACCTTC
d_call: NA
v_call: TRBV7-2
clone_size: NA
j_call: TRBJ1-2

cdr3_aa: CASSLKGTTGELFF
cdr3_nt: TGCGCCAGCAGCTTAAAGGGCACCACCGGGGAGCTGTTTTTT
d_call: NA
v_call: TRBV5-1
clone_size: NA
j_call: TRBJ2-2

cdr3_aa: CASLLIWRVKYNEQFF
cdr3_nt: TGTGCCTCCCTTCTGATCTGGAGGGTTAAATACAATGAGCAGTTCTTC
d_call: NA
v_call: TRBV7-9
clone_size: NA
j_call: TRBJ2-1

cdr3_aa: CAWWDRPTDTQYF
cdr3_nt: TGTGCCTGGTGGGACAGACCCACAGATACGCAGTATTTT
d_call: TRBD1
v_call: TRBV30
clone_size: NA
j_call: TRBJ2-3

cdr3_aa: CASSLEAGGGYEQFF
cdr3_nt: TGTGCCAGCAGCTTGGAGGCGGGAGGGGGCTATGAGCAGTTCTTC
d_call: TRBD2
v_call: TRBV5-8
clone_size: NA
j_call: TRBJ2-1

cdr3_aa: CASSPGYFEGTDTQYF
cdr3_nt: TGTGCCAGCAGCCCGGGATACTTCGAGGGCACAGATACGCAGTATTTT
d_call: NA
v_call: TRBV7-9
clone_size: NA
j_call: TRBJ2-3

cdr3_aa: CASSATSGGPTDTQYF
cdr3_nt: TGTGCCAGCAGTGCCACTAGCGGGGGGCCCACAGATACGCAGTATTTT
d_call: TRBD2
v_call: TRBV6-4
clone_size: NA
j_call: TRBJ2-3

cdr3_aa: CASSTSLAKNIQYF
cdr3_nt: TGTGCCAGCAGCACTTCCCTAGCCAAAAACATTCAGTACTTC
d_call: NA
v_call: TRBV9
clone_size: NA
j_call: TRBJ2-4

cdr3_aa: CASSPVRGQETQYF
cdr3_nt: TGTGCCAGCAGCCCCGTCAGGGGGCAAGAGACCCAGTACTTC
d_call: TRBD1
v_call: TRBV3-1/TRBV3-2
clone_size: few
j_call: TRBJ2-5

cdr3_aa: CASIDRVNTEAFF
cdr3_nt: TGTGCCAGTATCGACAGGGTGAACACTGAAGCTTTCTTT
d_call: TRBD1
v_call: TRBV19
clone_size: NA
j_call: TRBJ1-1

cdr3_aa: CASSSDWEDTQYF
cdr3_nt: TGTGCCAGCAGTTCCGACTGGGAGGATACGCAGTATTTT
d_call: NA
v_call: TRBV7-2
clone_size: NA
j_call: TRBJ2-3

cdr3_aa: CASSSPGLAGETGELFF
cdr3_nt: TGTGCCAGCAGTTCCCCAGGACTAGCGGGGGAGACCGGGGAGCTGTTTTTT
d_call: TRBD2
v_call: TRBV6-2/TRBV6-3
clone_size: once
j_call: TRBJ2-2

cdr3_aa: CASSLQGRGREQPQHF
cdr3_nt: TGTGCCAGTAGTCTCCAGGGCAGGGGCCGTGAACAGCCCCAGCATTTT
d_call: NA
v_call: TRBV19
clone_size: NA
j_call: TRBJ1-5

cdr3_aa: CAISDQAATGTQYF
cdr3_nt: TGTGCCATCAGTGACCAGGCTGCTACGGGGACCCAGTACTTC
d_call: NA
v_call: TRBV10-3
clone_size: NA
j_call: TRBJ2-5

cdr3_aa: CASGQQGVGTDTQYF
cdr3_nt: TGTGCCAGCGGGCAACAGGGGGTTGGCACAGATACGCAGTATTTT
d_call: TRBD1
v_call: TRBV2
clone_size: NA
j_call: TRBJ2-3

cdr3_aa: CASSGSARGAEYNEQFF
cdr3_nt: TGTGCCAGCAGCGGGAGTGCTAGGGGGGCCGAGTACAATGAGCAGTTCTTC
d_call: NA
v_call: TRBV7-9
clone_size: NA
j_call: TRBJ2-1

cdr3_aa: CASSRPTVTEAFF
cdr3_nt: TGTGCCAGCAGCCGACCGACAGTCACTGAAGCTTTCTTT
d_call: NA
v_call: TRBV7-2
clone_size: NA
j_call: TRBJ1-1

cdr3_aa: CASSVAPGGGSPLHF
cdr3_nt: TGTGCCAGCAGCGTAGCCCCAGGGGGTGGTTCACCCCTCCACTTT
d_call: TRBD1
v_call: TRBV9
clone_size: NA
j_call: TRBJ1-6

cdr3_aa: CASQTGMNTEAFF
cdr3_nt: TGCGCCAGCCAGACAGGGATGAACACTGAAGCTTTCTTT
d_call: TRBD1
v_call: TRBV5-1
clone_size: NA
j_call: TRBJ1-1

cdr3_aa: CAWSLGHRGEKLFF
cdr3_nt: TGTGCCTGGAGTCTTGGGCACCGAGGAGAAAAACTGTTTTTT
d_call: NA
v_call: TRBV30
clone_size: NA
j_call: TRBJ1-4

cdr3_aa: CASSIQREDTDTQYF
cdr3_nt: TGTGCCAGTAGTATACAGCGGGAGGACACAGATACGCAGTATTTT
d_call: TRBD2
v_call: TRBV19
clone_size: NA
j_call: TRBJ2-3

cdr3_aa: CASSGPRSYNEQFF
cdr3_nt: TGTGCCAGTTCCGGCCCCCGCTCCTACAATGAGCAGTTCTTC
d_call: NA
v_call: TRBV19
clone_size: NA
j_call: TRBJ2-1

cdr3_aa: CASSSSGGVQETQYF
cdr3_nt: TGTGCCAGCAGTTCTAGCGGGGGGGTCCAAGAGACCCAGTACTTC
d_call: TRBD2
v_call: TRBV6-6
clone_size: NA
j_call: TRBJ2-5

cdr3_aa: CASSFGDTQYF
cdr3_nt: TGTGCCAGCAGCTTCGGAGATACGCAGTATTTT
d_call: NA
v_call: TRBV5-6
clone_size: NA
j_call: TRBJ2-3

cdr3_aa: CASSRKGIQSTDTQYF
cdr3_nt: TGTGCCAGTAGCCGCAAGGGGATTCAAAGCACAGATACGCAGTATTTT
d_call: NA
v_call: TRBV19
clone_size: NA
j_call: TRBJ2-3

cdr3_aa: CASSAHSVNTEAFF
cdr3_nt: TGTGCCAGCAGTGCTCATTCTGTGAACACTGAAGCTTTCTTT
d_call: NA
v_call: TRBV25-1
clone_size: NA
j_call: TRBJ1-1

cdr3_aa: CSVGESNGYTF
cdr3_nt: TGCAGCGTTGGGGAGAGCAATGGCTACACCTTC
d_call: NA
v_call: TRBV29-1
clone_size: NA
j_call: TRBJ1-2

cdr3_aa: CASSLRSSYNSPLHF
cdr3_nt: TGTGCCAGCAGTTTACGGAGCTCCTATAATTCACCCCTCCACTTT
d_call: NA
v_call: TRBV28
clone_size: NA
j_call: TRBJ1-6

cdr3_aa: CASSFVGRGPNEQFF
cdr3_nt: TGTGCCAGCAGTTTCGTAGGGAGGGGACCCAATGAGCAGTTCTTC
d_call: TRBD2
v_call: TRBV28
clone_size: NA
j_call: TRBJ2-1

cdr3_aa: CASSFGRGETQYF
cdr3_nt: TGTGCCAGCAGCTTCGGCAGGGGAGAGACCCAGTACTTC
d_call: NA
v_call: TRBV7-2
clone_size: NA
j_call: TRBJ2-5

cdr3_aa: CASSLRDRGGETQYF
cdr3_nt: TGCGCCAGCAGCCTCCGAGACAGGGGAGGAGAGACCCAGTACTTC
d_call: TRBD1
v_call: TRBV5-1
clone_size: NA
j_call: TRBJ2-5

cdr3_aa: CASSLYLESFAAFF
cdr3_nt: TGTGCCAGCAGTTTGTATCTGGAAAGCTTCGCTGCTTTCTTT
d_call: NA
v_call: TRBV28
clone_size: NA
j_call: TRBJ1-1

cdr3_aa: CASSLLQGTEAFF
cdr3_nt: TGTGCCAGCAGCTTGTTACAGGGCACTGAAGCTTTCTTT
d_call: NA
v_call: TRBV7-3
clone_size: NA
j_call: TRBJ1-1

cdr3_aa: CSASAAFF
cdr3_nt: TGCAGTGCTAGTGCAGCTTTCTTT
d_call: NA
v_call: TRBV20-1
clone_size: NA
j_call: TRBJ1-1

cdr3_aa: CASRLRETGMNGYTF
cdr3_nt: TGTGCCAGCCGCCTACGGGAAACGGGGATGAATGGCTACACCTTC
d_call: NA
v_call: TRBV6-5
clone_size: NA
j_call: TRBJ1-2

cdr3_aa: CASSEADRNYGYTF
cdr3_nt: TGTGCCAGCAGTGAAGCGGACAGGAACTATGGCTACACCTTC
d_call: TRBD1
v_call: TRBV2
clone_size: NA
j_call: TRBJ1-2

cdr3_aa: CASSLAWANSPLHF
cdr3_nt: TGCGCCAGCAGCTTGGCCTGGGCCAATTCACCCCTCCACTTT
d_call: NA
v_call: TRBV5-1
clone_size: few
j_call: TRBJ1-6

cdr3_aa: CATSRDRDREKETQYF
cdr3_nt: TGTGCCACCAGCAGAGACCGGGACAGGGAAAAAGAGACCCAGTACTTC
d_call: TRBD1
v_call: TRBV15
clone_size: once
j_call: TRBJ2-5

cdr3_aa: CATSDSNNEKLFF
cdr3_nt: TGTGCCACCAGTGACTCCAATAATGAAAAACTGTTTTTT
d_call: NA
v_call: TRBV24-1
clone_size: NA
j_call: TRBJ1-4

cdr3_aa: CASRPGSTDTQYF
cdr3_nt: TGTGCCAGCAGGCCTGGTAGCACAGATACGCAGTATTTT
d_call: NA
v_call: TRBV3-1/TRBV3-2
clone_size: few
j_call: TRBJ2-3

cdr3_aa: CASSSTGFSTDTQYF
cdr3_nt: TGCGCCAGCAGTTCGACAGGCTTTAGCACAGATACGCAGTATTTT
d_call: NA
v_call: TRBV10-1
clone_size: once
j_call: TRBJ2-3

cdr3_aa: CASSLGVAGGHQYF
cdr3_nt: TGTGCCAGCAGCTTGGGGGTAGCGGGGGGGCACCAGTACTTC
d_call: TRBD2
v_call: TRBV5-5
clone_size: NA
j_call: TRBJ2-4

cdr3_aa: CASSIDPLPRMGNYGYTF
cdr3_nt: TGTGCCAGTAGTATAGATCCCCTCCCTAGGATGGGGAACTATGGCTACACCTTC
d_call: NA
v_call: TRBV19
clone_size: few
j_call: TRBJ1-2

cdr3_aa: CASSLQGKTYNEQFF
cdr3_nt: TGCGCCAGCAGCCTCCAGGGTAAAACCTACAATGAGCAGTTCTTC
d_call: NA
v_call: TRBV4-3
clone_size: NA
j_call: TRBJ2-1

cdr3_aa: CASAAGQGYSETQYF
cdr3_nt: TGTGCTAGTGCCGCAGGACAGGGTTATTCAGAGACCCAGTACTTC
d_call: TRBD1
v_call: TRBV12-5
clone_size: NA
j_call: TRBJ2-5

cdr3_aa: CASSPRCVWLTGRGGNGYTF
cdr3_nt: TGTGCCAGCAGCCCCCGGTGTGTCTGGTTGACAGGGCGCGGGGGTAATGGCTACACCTTC
d_call: TRBD1
v_call: TRBV11-3
clone_size: NA
j_call: TRBJ1-2

cdr3_aa: CASSRPITDAGGYTF
cdr3_nt: TGCGCCAGCAGCCGCCCCATAACGGACGCCGGTGGCTACACCTTC
d_call: NA
v_call: TRBV4-1
clone_size: NA
j_call: TRBJ1-2

cdr3_aa: CASGRISGANVLTF
cdr3_nt: TGTGCCAGCGGAAGGATCTCTGGGGCCAACGTCCTGACTTTC
d_call: NA
v_call: TRBV2
clone_size: few
j_call: TRBJ2-6

cdr3_aa: CASSRQTATSGNTIYF
cdr3_nt: TGTGCCAGCAGCCGGCAGACAGCGACCTCTGGAAACACCATATATTTT
d_call: NA
v_call: TRBV14
clone_size: NA
j_call: TRBJ1-3

cdr3_aa: CASTSGGINYGYTF
cdr3_nt: TGTGCCAGCACCTCAGGTGGGATTAACTATGGCTACACCTTC
d_call: NA
v_call: TRBV7-2
clone_size: NA
j_call: TRBJ1-2